The clone carrying this TCR beta chain has a count of ten or more. Stable Graves' hyperthyroidism meant no ophthalmopathy progression within 18 months. The study excluded patients with uncontrolled infection, other autoimmune disease, pregnancy or lactation. Amplification of TCR beta CDR3 regions was performed using RNA transcripts as template. Researchers ran a first-round RT-PCR on the TCR CDR3 using the HTBI primer set. TCRdb re-analysed the multiplex PCR reads in MiXCR, keeping a single row per CDR3 protein. The sample includes under 350,000 distinct CDR3 sequences, over 15% of them seen just once. These data are taken from a study of T cells in Graves' hyperthyroidism and ophthalmopathy. Study overall: Blood from the periphery was taken at initial diagnosis, before any treatment.

The CDR3 has 14 residues. Germline-derived CDR1 and CDR2 are SGHRS and YFSETQ. V lost 5 bases and J 5 bases, leaving 11 bases between the germline ends. J is TRBJ1-6 and V is TRBV5-1; a weak D match, TRBD1 (5 bases). The TCR originated in a woman between 50 and 59 years old with Graves' hyperthyroidism. Material: blood. The CDR3 bases are TGCGCCAGCAGTCTGGGGGGAGATAATTCACCCCTCCACTTT. Protein product: CASSLGGDNSPLHF.